Listed here are 21 T cell receptor beta chains from one sample, sequenced in a study of T cells of healthy individuals. One entry per CDR3 protein, called by TCRdb with MiXCR from the 5' RACE reads. The data show 75,000 to 95,000 distinct CDR3 sequences, about 5% seen once. The source of these receptors is a female donor in good health.

This clonotype was recorded many times. CDR3 protein: CSADRPHSNGYTF. The CDR3 region has the DNA TGCAGCGCGGACAGGCCGCACTCCAATGGCTACACCTTC. The rearrangement uses TRBV20-1 and TRBJ1-2; TRBD1 matches 7 bases. This CDR3 is built from 13 residues. Germline V gene sequence: CDR1 DFQATT, CDR2 SNEGSKA (reference sequence).

This chain joins TRBV9 and TRBJ2-3, with D tentatively TRBD1 or TRBD2 (5 bases each). Trimming took 0 bases from V and 3 from J, leaving 8 bases between them. The CDR3 length is 14 residues. The germline V gene has CDR1 SGDLS and CDR2 YYNGEE. The CDR3 here is CASSVAEGTDTQYF. The DNA for the CDR3 is TGTGCCAGCAGCGTAGCTGAGGGGACAGATACGCAGTATTTT.

This clonotype appeared a few times. J is TRBJ2-7 and V is TRBV9, with TRBD2 as a possible D gene (5 bases). V was trimmed by 4 bases and J by 6 bases, leaving 14 bases between them. Germline-derived CDR1 and CDR2 are SGDLS and YYNGEE. This CDR3 region has 13 residues. CDR3 region: CASSPGLAFEQYF. The CDR3 DNA follows: TGTGCCAGCAGCCCAGGACTGGCTTTCGAGCAGTACTTC.

The V call is TRBV11-2, the J call TRBJ2-1; 13 bases map to TRBD2. CDR3 length: 15 amino acids. Germline V gene lookup returns CDR1 SGHAT and CDR2 FQNNGV. Losses at the gene ends were 5 bases for V and 14 bases for J; bases not matched to a gene: 12. CDR3 in DNA: TGTGCCAGCAGCGACCCGGGACTAGCGGGGTTCCTGGAGTTCTTC. Translation: CASSDPGLAGFLEFF. Complete variable domain (other parts from reference TRBV11-2 and TRBJ2-1): EAGVAQSPRYKIIEKRQSVAFWCNPISGHATLYWYQQILGQGPKLLIQFQNNGVVDDSQLPKDRFSAERLKGVDSTLKIQPAKLEDSAVYLCASSDPGLAGFLEFFGPGTRLTVL.

In this sample, this clonotype turned up many times. The V gene is TRBV28, the J gene TRBJ2-7; TRBD2 agrees at 7 bases. The CDR3 sequence is 13 residues long. The J segment lost 1 base and the V segment lost 5 bases, leaving 2 bases of the junction unmatched. Looked up from germline, CDR1 is MDHEN and CDR2 is SYDVKM. CDR3 loop: CASSRAGSYEQYF. Written as DNA, the CDR3 is TGTGCCAGCAGTCGAGCGGGATCCTACGAGCAGTACTTC.

The sample holds many counts of this clonotype. The gene calls are TRBV12-3 or TRBV12-4 and TRBJ1-1; D possibly corresponds to TRBD1 (6 bases). V shed 8 bases and J shed 2 bases, with 12 bases lying between them. The CDR3 has 13 residues. In nucleotides, the CDR3 is TGTGCCAGCGGACAGAGTATTAACACTGAAGCTTTCTTT. Amino acids: CASGQSINTEAFF.

This clonotype came up many times. The V call is TRBV12-3 or TRBV12-4, the J call TRBJ1-2, with TRBD1 matching over 7 bases. Germline trimming cut 8 bases from V and 8 bases from J; bases unmatched to any gene: 14. The CDR3 extends over 14 amino acids. The CDR3 here is CASFRTSPGGGYTF. CDR3 in DNA: TGTGCCAGCTTCCGGACTTCCCCAGGGGGGGGCTACACCTTC.

This clonotype appeared many times. The junction departs from the called germline gene at one end, perhaps through a read error. The J gene is TRBJ2-1, the V gene TRBV7-9; either TRBD1 or TRBD2 may fit D (5 bases each). Germline V gives CDR1 SEHNR, CDR2 FQNEAQ (reference sequence). The CDR3 covers 16 residues. CDR3 in amino acids: CASSRSRDASSNEQFF. The CDR3 region has the DNA TGTGCCAGCAGTCGAAGCCGGGACGCCTCCTCCAATGAGCAGTTCTTC.

This clonotype has just a few counts. The rearrangement uses TRBV20-1 and TRBJ2-2; D perhaps matches TRBD1 (6 bases). V shed 3 bases and J shed 1 base, with 6 bases lying between them. Germline V lookup: CDR1 DFQATT, CDR2 SNEGSKA (reference sequence). The CDR3 contains 13 residues. This CDR3 is CSASRGNTGELFF. In DNA form, the CDR3 reads TGCAGTGCTAGCAGGGGGAACACCGGGGAGCTGTTTTTT.

This clonotype was counted a few times. V is TRBV28 and J is TRBJ1-1; D uncertain. This CDR3 spans 12 amino acids. Germline values: CDR1 MDHEN, CDR2 SYDVKM. Trimming took off 4 bases at V and 6 bases at J, with 9 bases between the two ends. The CDR3 DNA follows: TGTGCCAGCAGTTCAGGAATACCTGAAGCTTTCTTT. Its protein is CASSSGIPEAFF.

Remarks on this clonotype: A read error may be the cause here, since a much bigger clone is one base away. This chain links TRBV29-1 with TRBJ2-2; a possible D gene is TRBD1 (6 bases). CDR3 length: 14 amino acids. CDR1 and CDR2 (germline): SQVTM, ANQGSEA. The CDR3 reads CSVTNQGNPGELFF. The CDR3 bases are TGCAGCGTAACCAATCAGGGGAACCCCGGGGAGCTGTTTTTT.

In its sample, this clonotype was seen many times. The rearrangement uses TRBV20-1 and TRBJ1-2; D is possibly TRBD1 (5 bases). The CDR3 consists of 14 residues. Germline V lookup: CDR1 DFQATT, CDR2 SNEGSKA (reference sequence). Trimming removed 3 bases at V and 6 bases at J, with 17 bases between. The CDR3 DNA is TGCAGTGCTAGTTGGGCTGGGGGATCGGATGGCTACACCTTC. Translating gives CSASWAGGSDGYTF.

This clonotype was detected many times. This chain joins TRBV6-1 and TRBJ1-1, with TRBD1 identical over 7 bases. The CDR3 length is 14 residues. CDR1 MNHNS and CDR2 SASEGT come from the germline V gene. V lost 3 bases to trimming and J lost 4 bases; unmatched junction nucleotides: 5. The CDR3 nucleotides read TGTGCCAGCAGTGATACAGGGGACGGCACTGAAGCTTTCTTT. It translates to CASSDTGDGTEAFF.

This clonotype came up many times. The chain joins TRBV28 to TRBJ2-1; D may be TRBD2 (6 bases). CDR3 length: 13 amino acids. Germline assignment: CDR1 MDHEN and CDR2 SYDVKM. V was trimmed by 6 bases and J by 8 bases, leaving 14 bases between them. In DNA, the CDR3 is TGTGCCAGCAGCCCGGGCCCGGGGGATGAGCAGTTCTTC. Its protein product is CASSPGPGDEQFF.

Points on this clonotype: A much larger clone lies a single base off, so this may be a read error. V is TRBV7-9 and J is TRBJ1-2; D may be TRBD1 (6 bases). The CDR3 covers 15 residues. Germline lookup yields CDR1 SEHNR and CDR2 FQNEAQ (reference sequence). The CDR3 DNA sequence: TGTGCCAGCAGCTCGACAGGACCCCTTAACTATGGCTACAACTTC. Its translation is CASSSTGPLNYGYNF.

This clonotype was counted ten times or more. The gene calls are TRBV3-1 and TRBJ2-1; maybe TRBD2 (6 bases). The CDR3 runs 17 residues. Trimming removed 6 bases from V and 4 bases from J, with 22 bases in between. Germline-derived CDR1 and CDR2 are LGHDT and YNNKEL (reference sequence). As DNA, the CDR3 is TGTGCCAGCAGTCCGTTGGGGATCCGGGGGTTATACAATGAGCAGTTCTTC. It specifies CASSPLGIRGLYNEQFF.

There are many counts of this clonotype. The V call is TRBV20-1, the J call TRBJ2-3; 7 positions agree with TRBD2. The CDR3 spans 15 residues. CDR1 and CDR2 from the germline V gene are DFQATT and SNEGSKA (reference sequence). Germline trimming cut 1 base from V and 6 bases from J; bases unmatched to any gene: 10. This chain's CDR3 is CSARVERGFRDTQYF. The DNA for the CDR3 is TGCAGTGCTAGAGTGGAGCGGGGTTTTAGGGATACGCAGTATTTT.

The sample holds many counts of this clonotype. This sequence joins TRBV5-1 and TRBJ2-6; D may match TRBD1 or TRBD2 (5 bases each). The ends were cut back, 0 bases at V and 4 bases at J, with 14 bases in the middle. Germline CDR1 reads SGHRS; CDR2 reads YFSETQ. CDR3 length: 17 residues. The CDR3 sequence is CASSLGPSGAGANVLTF. The CDR3 DNA follows: TGCGCCAGCAGCTTGGGACCCTCCGGGGCGGGGGCCAACGTCCTGACTTTC.

This clonotype appeared a few times. The genes are TRBV20-1 and TRBJ2-7; 8 bases align to TRBD1. The germline V gene has CDR1 DFQATT and CDR2 SNEGSKA (reference sequence). This CDR3 has 14 residues. Germline trimming cut 7 bases from V and 4 bases from J; bases unmatched to any gene: 12. CDR3 sequence reads: CSVQPPGGWYEQYF. CDR3 bases: TGCAGTGTTCAGCCCCCAGGGGGCTGGTACGAGCAGTACTTC.

This clonotype was detected a few times. The chain recombines TRBV12-3 or TRBV12-4 with TRBJ2-7; 13 nucleotides align to TRBD2. Trimming took 7 bases from V and 7 from J; bases not matched to a gene: 10. This CDR3 has 15 amino acids. The CDR3 coding sequence is TGTGCCAGCAATACTAGCGGGAGGGGACTTTTGGAGCAGTACTTC. Translating it yields CASNTSGRGLLEQYF.

The sample holds many counts of this clonotype. This rearrangement joins TRBV20-1 to TRBJ1-5; a weak D match, TRBD1 (5 bases). Trimming left V 0 bases short and J 7 bases short, with 16 bases between. Looked up from germline, CDR1 is DFQATT and CDR2 is SNEGSKA (reference sequence). This CDR3 spans 15 amino acids. This CDR3 is CSARETPGAGQPQHF. The CDR3 DNA follows: TGCAGTGCTAGAGAAACCCCCGGGGCTGGACAGCCCCAGCATTTT.